Each of the 10 T cell receptor beta chains below was sequenced from the same sample in a study of shared clonotypes between healthy human individuals. Measured with immunoSEQ multiplex PCR; TCRdb has only the in-frame clones, and not every one. The table records almost 750,000 clones, approximately 77% of them present only once. The sample comprised memory CD4+ T cells sorted from blood. As to subset: CD45RA-negative fraction. These receptors were taken from a young woman in good health.

The V gene is TRBV7-8, the J gene TRBJ1-1; D unclear. The CDR3 has 14 amino acids. The germline V and J ends were trimmed by 3 bases and 0 bases, with 8 bases remaining between them. CDR1 and CDR2 from the germline V gene are SGHVS and FQNEAQ. CDR3 residues: CASSLAFMNTEAFF. As DNA, the CDR3 is TGTGCCAGCAGCTTGGCTTTTATGAACACTGAAGCTTTCTTT.

This chain joins TRBV18 and TRBJ2-3; TRBD1 agrees at 7 bases. The CDR3 loop spans 15 amino acids. CDR1 and CDR2 from the germline V gene are KGHSH and LQKENI. J gave up 2 bases and V 3 bases, and 5 bases lay outside the gene matches. The CDR3 spells CASSPPGQTTDTQYF. The CDR3 DNA follows: TGTGCCAGCTCACCCCCGGGACAGACCACAGATACGCAGTATTTT. Based on the CDR3 plus reference TRBV18 and TRBJ2-3, the full variable domain is NAGVMQNPRHLVRRRGQEARLRCSPMKGHSHVYWYRQLPEEGLKFMVYLQKENIIDESGMPKERFSAEFPKEGPSILRIQQVVRGDSAAYFCASSPPGQTTDTQYFGPGTRLTVL.

The rearrangement uses TRBV27 and TRBJ2-5; no clear D gene. The ends were cut back, 6 bases at V and 9 bases at J, with 11 bases in the middle. Germline loops: CDR1 MNHEY, CDR2 SMNVEV (reference sequence). The CDR3 has 11 residues. This chain's CDR3 is CASRSFAAQYF. CDR3 coding DNA: TGTGCCAGCAGGTCATTCGCGGCCCAGTACTTC.

This clone was observed once. The chain uses TRBV28 and TRBJ1-1; the match to TRBD1 covers 11 bases. The CDR3 length is 14 residues. Germline V gene lookup returns CDR1 MDHEN and CDR2 SYDVKM. Trimming at V came to 6 bases and at J to 6 bases, leaving 6 bases not matched to a gene. This chain's CDR3 is CASRHGQGASEAFF. The CDR3 nucleotides read TGTGCCAGCAGACACGGACAGGGGGCCTCTGAAGCTTTCTTT.

The CDR3 is CASREYGGRKQYF. CDR3 DNA sequence: TGTGCCAGCAGGGAATACGGGGGACGGAAGCAGTACTTC. This chain uses TRBV6-5 with TRBJ2-7; tentatively, D is TRBD2 (6 bases). CDR1 and CDR2 from the germline V gene are MNHEY and SVGAGI. The V end was cut by 6 bases, the J end by 8 bases, with 17 bases between. The CDR3 covers 13 residues.

The V and J genes are TRBV19 and TRBJ1-5, with D maybe TRBD1 (5 bases). Per germline, CDR1 LNHDA and CDR2 SQIVND (reference sequence). The CDR3 contains 15 residues. Trimming removed 11 bases from V and 4 bases from J, with 21 bases in between. The CDR3 DNA is TGTGCCGCACAGGAGAAACGAATAGCAAATCAGCCCCAGCATTTT. Protein sequence: CAAQEKRIANQPQHF.

In nucleotides, the CDR3 is TGTGCCAGCAGCTTAGATGCGGGTAACACCGGGGAGCTGTTTTTT. Residues: CASSLDAGNTGELFF. The gene calls are TRBV7-9 and TRBJ2-2, with D perhaps matching TRBD2 (5 bases). Germline assignment: CDR1 SEHNR and CDR2 FQNEAQ (reference sequence). Trimming shortened V by 1 base and J by 2 bases, and 8 bases separated the two germline ends. This CDR3 has 15 amino acids.

V gene TRBV7-2 combines with J gene TRBJ1-2; TRBD1 matches at 8 bases. The CDR3 covers 15 residues. CDR1 is SGHTA, CDR2 FQGNSA, per germline. J was trimmed by 3 bases and V by 1 base; bases with no gene match: 4. The CDR3 here is CASSLGDRKDYGYTF. CDR3 coding DNA: TGTGCCAGCAGCTTAGGGGACAGGAAAGACTATGGCTACACCTTC.

This clone was seen ten or more times. The chain uses TRBV5-1 and TRBJ1-2; 10 nucleotides align to TRBD1. V trimming: 5 bases; J trimming: 10 bases; junction bases outside the gene matches: 8. In germline, CDR1 is SGHRS, CDR2 YFSETQ. The CDR3 runs 13 residues. Written as DNA, the CDR3 is TGCGCCAGCAGTTCCTCGGGACAGGGGCTCTACACCTTC. Translation gives CASSSSGQGLYTF.

This rearrangement joins TRBV4-1 to TRBJ2-7; 7 nucleotides line up with TRBD2. The V segment lost 3 bases and the J segment 3 bases; nucleotides outside the gene matches: 14. CDR1 and CDR2 from the germline V gene are MGHRA and YSYEKL. CDR3 length equals 17 residues. CDR3 residues: CASSQEILLGGNYEQYF. The CDR3 DNA follows: TGCGCCAGCAGCCAGGAGATTTTGCTGGGAGGGAACTACGAGCAGTACTTC.